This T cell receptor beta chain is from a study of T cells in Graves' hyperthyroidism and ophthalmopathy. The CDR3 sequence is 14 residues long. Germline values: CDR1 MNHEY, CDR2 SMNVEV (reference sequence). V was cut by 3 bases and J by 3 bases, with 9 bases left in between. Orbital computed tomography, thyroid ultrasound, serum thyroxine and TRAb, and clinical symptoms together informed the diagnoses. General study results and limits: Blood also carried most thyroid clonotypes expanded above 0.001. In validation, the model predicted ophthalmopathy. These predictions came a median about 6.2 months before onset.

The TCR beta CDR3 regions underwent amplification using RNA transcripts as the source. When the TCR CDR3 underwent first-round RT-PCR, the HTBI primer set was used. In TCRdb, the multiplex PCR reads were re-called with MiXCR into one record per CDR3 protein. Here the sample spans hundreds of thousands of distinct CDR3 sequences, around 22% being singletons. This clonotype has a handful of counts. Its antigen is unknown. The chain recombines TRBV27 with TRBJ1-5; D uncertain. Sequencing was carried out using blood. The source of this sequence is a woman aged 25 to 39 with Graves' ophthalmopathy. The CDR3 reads CASSFAGINQPQHF. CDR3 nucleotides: TGTGCCAGCAGTTTTGCCGGTATCAATCAGCCCCAGCATTTT.